This T cell receptor (beta chain) was recorded in a study of blood T cell repertoires in COVID-19 (dated by TCRdb to the early 2020s). Regarding the research as a whole: Samples covering the acute and convalescent phases of COVID-19 were provided by collaborators in the United States, Italy and Spain. The sample metadata nearly always contained a de-identified subject ID, COVID-19 status, age in years and sex. The prospective study material was composed of cDNA or gDNA derived from T cells, B-cell-depleted T cells, or PBMCs. Where HLA class I and class II types were available, the types were taken from metadata supplied by the sample provider, not from assay-based typing. Deeply sampled blood TCRbeta repertoires from subjects exposed to, actively infected with, or recovered from COVID-19 were included in the dataset. Samples were obtained from the ongoing ImmuneRACE study (first 160 participants) and from about 1,300 subjects provided by 6 global collaborators. The repertoires were released in a freely available public database meant as a resource for research on the immune response to SARS-CoV-2.

Collaborating institutions collected whole blood in K2EDTA tubes following their own protocols. For TCRbeta analysis, collaborators shipped samples in one of three forms: frozen whole blood, isolated PBMCs, or DNA extracted from either of those sample types. The immunoSEQ Assay, a bias-controlled multiplex PCR, was used to amplify TCRbeta CDR3 regions from genomic DNA. In the authors' own workflow: The number of nucleated cells in each sample was estimated from the amplification of reference gene primers within the assay. To quantify the absolute abundance of each unique TCRbeta CDR3 rearrangement, sequence reads were collapsed and filtered. Productive Simpson clonality was computed per sample as the square root of Simpson's diversity index over productive rearrangements. TCRdb provides this immuneACCESS table in a form limited to in-frame rearrangements. Some clones are lacking; in checked studies, under half of them reflect an unresolved V gene, and why the rest are absent is not known. The V and J calls and clone size are taken from that table; D and trimming were inferred from the DNA. For this sample there are roughly 110,000 clones; roughly 84% appear just once. The ten largest make up approximately 1.5% of the sample.

Study-wide findings and limitations: Clinical and demographic metadata were provided uncurated, with the amount varying by source and participant.

The germline V gene specifies SGHTA as CDR1 and FQGTGA as CDR2. The CDR3 sequence holds 14 residues, the cysteine and phenylalanine included. The sequence is cut down to CDR3 DNA, 42 bases in frame from base 1. Germline trimming amounts to 4 bases on V and 10 bases on J, with 10 as the count of junction bases outside the gene matches. Comment on this clone: Its binding antigen is unknown. One base away there is no much larger clone; base qualities are not given.

Input material: peripheral blood. The chain employs TRBV7-3 and TRBJ2-1, and TRBD2 aligns with 7 junction nucleotides. The sequence was collected from a man in his forties or fifties with acute or convalescent COVID-19. The nucleotide sequence is TGTGCCAGCAGCTCTACCTTCCTCGGGGGGGAGCAGTTCTTC. This gives the protein CASSSTFLGGEQFF.